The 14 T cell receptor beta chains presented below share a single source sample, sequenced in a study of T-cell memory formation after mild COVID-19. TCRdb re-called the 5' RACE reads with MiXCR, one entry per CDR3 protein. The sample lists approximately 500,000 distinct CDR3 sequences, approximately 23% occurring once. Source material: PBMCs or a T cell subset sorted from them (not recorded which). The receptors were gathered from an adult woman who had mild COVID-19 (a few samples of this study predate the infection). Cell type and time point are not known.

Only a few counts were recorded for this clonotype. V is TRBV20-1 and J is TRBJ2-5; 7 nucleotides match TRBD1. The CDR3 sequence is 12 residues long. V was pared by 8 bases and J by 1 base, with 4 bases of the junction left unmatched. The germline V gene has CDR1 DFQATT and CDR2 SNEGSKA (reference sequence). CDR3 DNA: TGCAGTACCAGACAGGGCCAAGAGACCCAGTACTTC. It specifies CSTRQGQETQYF.

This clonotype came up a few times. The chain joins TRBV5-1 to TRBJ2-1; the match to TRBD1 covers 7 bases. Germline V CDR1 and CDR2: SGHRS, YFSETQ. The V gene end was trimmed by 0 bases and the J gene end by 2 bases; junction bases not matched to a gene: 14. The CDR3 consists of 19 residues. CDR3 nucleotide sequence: TGCGCCAGCAGCTTGGCGCCACAGGGGCTGGACACTACCTACAATGAGCAGTTCTTC. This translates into CASSLAPQGLDTTYNEQFF.

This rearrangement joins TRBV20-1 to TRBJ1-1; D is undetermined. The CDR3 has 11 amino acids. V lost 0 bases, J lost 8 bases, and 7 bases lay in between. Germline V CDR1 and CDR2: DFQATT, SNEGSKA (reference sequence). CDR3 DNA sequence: TGCAGTGCTAGAGATTCTCAAGAAGCTTTCTTT. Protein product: CSARDSQEAFF.

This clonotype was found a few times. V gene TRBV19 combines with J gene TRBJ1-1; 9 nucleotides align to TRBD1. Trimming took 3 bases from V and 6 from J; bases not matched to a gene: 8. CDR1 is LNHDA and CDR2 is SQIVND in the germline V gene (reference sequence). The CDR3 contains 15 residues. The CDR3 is CASSIPGQGSPEAFF. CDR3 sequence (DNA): TGTGCCAGTAGTATTCCGGGACAGGGAAGCCCTGAAGCTTTCTTT.

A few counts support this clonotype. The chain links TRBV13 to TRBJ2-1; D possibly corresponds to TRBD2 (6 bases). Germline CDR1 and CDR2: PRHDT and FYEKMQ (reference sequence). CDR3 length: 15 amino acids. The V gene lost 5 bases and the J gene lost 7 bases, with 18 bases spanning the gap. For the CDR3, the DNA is TGTGCCAGCAGCCTTGCACACGGGGCGGGAAATGAGCAGTTCTTC. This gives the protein CASSLAHGAGNEQFF.

The CDR3 DNA reads as TGTGCCAGCAGCGTAGGACTAGCGGGGGCGAATGAGCAGTTCTTC. This encodes CASSVGLAGANEQFF. V usage is TRBV9 and J usage is TRBJ2-1, with 12 bases aligning to TRBD2. In germline, CDR1 is SGDLS, CDR2 YYNGEE. The V gene end was trimmed by 0 bases and the J gene end by 7 bases; junction bases not matched to a gene: 2. There are 15 residues in the CDR3. Full variable domain (rest looked up from reference TRBV9 and TRBJ2-1): DSGVTQTPKHLITATGQRVTLRCSPRSGDLSVYWYQQSLDQGLQFLIQYYNGEERAKGNILERFSAQQFPDLHSELNLSSLELGDSALYFCASSVGLAGANEQFFGPGTRLTVL.

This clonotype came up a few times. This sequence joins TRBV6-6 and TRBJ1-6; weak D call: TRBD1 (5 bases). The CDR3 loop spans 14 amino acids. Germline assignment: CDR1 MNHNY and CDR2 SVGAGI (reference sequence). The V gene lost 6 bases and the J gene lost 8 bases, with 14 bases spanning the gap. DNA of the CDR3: TGTGCCAGCAGCCAGGGATTGTCGGATTCACCCCTCCACTTT. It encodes CASSQGLSDSPLHF.

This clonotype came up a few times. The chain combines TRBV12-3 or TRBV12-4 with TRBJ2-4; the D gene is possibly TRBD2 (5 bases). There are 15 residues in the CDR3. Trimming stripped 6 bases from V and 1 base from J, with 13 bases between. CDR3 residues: CASSELSGAKNIQYF. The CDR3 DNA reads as TGTGCCAGCAGCGAATTATCGGGGGCCAAAAACATTCAGTACTTC.

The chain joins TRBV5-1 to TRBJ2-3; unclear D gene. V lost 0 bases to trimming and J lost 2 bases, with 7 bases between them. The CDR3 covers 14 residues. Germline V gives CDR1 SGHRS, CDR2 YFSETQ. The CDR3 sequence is CASSLDRYTDTQYF. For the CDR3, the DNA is TGCGCCAGCAGCTTGGACCGCTACACAGATACGCAGTATTTT.

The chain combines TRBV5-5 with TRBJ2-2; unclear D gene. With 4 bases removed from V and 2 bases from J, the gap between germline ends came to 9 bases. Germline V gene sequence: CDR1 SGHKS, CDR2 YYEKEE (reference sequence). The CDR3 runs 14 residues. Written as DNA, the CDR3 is TGTGCCAGCAGCGTAGACGTAAACACCGGGGAGCTGTTTTTT. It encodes CASSVDVNTGELFF.

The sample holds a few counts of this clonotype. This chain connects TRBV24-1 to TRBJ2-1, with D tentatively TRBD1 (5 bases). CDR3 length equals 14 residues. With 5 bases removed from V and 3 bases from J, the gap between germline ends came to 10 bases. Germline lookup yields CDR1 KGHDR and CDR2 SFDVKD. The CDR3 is CATSVTGFYNEQFF. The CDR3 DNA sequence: TGTGCCACCAGTGTTACAGGCTTCTACAATGAGCAGTTCTTC.

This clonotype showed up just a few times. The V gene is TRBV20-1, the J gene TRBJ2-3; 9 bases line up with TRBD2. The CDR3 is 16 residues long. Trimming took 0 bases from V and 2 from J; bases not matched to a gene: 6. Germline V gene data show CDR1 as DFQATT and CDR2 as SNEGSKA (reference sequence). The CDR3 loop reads CSARDTPSGNTDTQYF. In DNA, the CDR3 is TGCAGTGCTAGAGATACACCTAGCGGGAACACAGATACGCAGTATTTT.

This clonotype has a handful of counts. DNA of the CDR3: TGTGCCAGCAGCACTCACAGGGGGCGCGGTGCCTACGAGCAGTACTTC. As protein: CASSTHRGRGAYEQYF. J is TRBJ2-7 and V is TRBV7-9; 9 nucleotides line up with TRBD1. This CDR3 spans 16 amino acids. Trimming took 5 bases from V and 2 from J; bases not matched to a gene: 10. Germline values: CDR1 SEHNR, CDR2 FQNEAQ (reference sequence). The entire variable domain, with the rest obtained from reference TRBV7-9 and TRBJ2-7, is as follows: DTGVSQNPRHKITKRGQNVTFRCDPISEHNRLYWYRQTLGQGPEFLTYFQNEAQLEKSRLLSDRFSAERPKGSFSTLEIQRTEQGDSAMYLCASSTHRGRGAYEQYFGPGTRLTVT.

The DNA of the CDR3 is TGTGCCAGCAGCTTCTTCGAGCCCGGGTCGGGTTGGGAGACCCAGTACTTC. Protein: CASSFFEPGSGWETQYF. This chain links TRBV7-6 with TRBJ2-5, with D hard to call. Per germline, CDR1 SGHVS and CDR2 FNYEAQ. Trimming shortened V by 3 bases and J by 5 bases, and 22 bases separated the two germline ends. The CDR3 has 17 amino acids.